What follows is one T cell receptor beta chain and its context. The antigen remains undetermined. 60 Vbeta and 13 Jbeta primers were used in PCR. TCRdb's copy holds only in-frame clones and misses some; the assay was immunoSEQ multiplex PCR. The data hold about 130,000 clones, with roughly four fifths observed a single time. This sample is part of a study of cytomegalovirus exposure and HLA in healthy donors. Findings of the study overall: The study listed some 160 cytomegalovirus-associated TCR beta chains. TCR beta sequences reportedly predicted most subjects' HLA-A and HLA-B alleles accurately. As a later analysis revealed, the rate of TCR association differed by HLA locus, with DRB1 most and HLA-C fewest.

This clonotype was sampled from a woman between 40 and 50 years old in good health and CMV-seropositive. The sequencing sample was made of PBMCs.

CDR3 residues: CASSTRGPGETQYF. Here the CDR3 DNA reads TGTGCCAGCAGCACCAGGGGTCCGGGGGAGACCCAGTACTTC. The J gene is TRBJ2-5, the V gene TRBV9; a possible D gene is TRBD1 (6 bases). From germline, CDR1 is SGDLS and CDR2 YYNGEE. The CDR3 contains 14 residues. V lost 4 bases, J lost 5 bases, and 15 bases lay in between.